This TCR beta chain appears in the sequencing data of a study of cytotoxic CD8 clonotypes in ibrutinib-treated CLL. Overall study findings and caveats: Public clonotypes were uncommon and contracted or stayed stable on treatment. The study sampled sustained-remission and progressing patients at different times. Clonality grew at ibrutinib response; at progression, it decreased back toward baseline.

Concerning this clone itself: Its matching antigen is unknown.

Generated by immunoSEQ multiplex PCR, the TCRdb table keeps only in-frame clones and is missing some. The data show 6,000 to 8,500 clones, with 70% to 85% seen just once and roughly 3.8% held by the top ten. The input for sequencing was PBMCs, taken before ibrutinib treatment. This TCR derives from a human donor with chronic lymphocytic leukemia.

In DNA, the CDR3 is TGTGCCAGCACCAACCAGGGGTGGGGACAGGGGGGAAACACCATATATTTT. Its translation is CASTNQGWGQGGNTIYF. This chain links TRBV28 with TRBJ1-3; TRBD1 matches 10 bases. CDR1 is MDHEN and CDR2 is SYDVKM in the germline V gene. Trimming removed 7 bases from V and 4 bases from J; junction bases left unmatched: 13. CDR3 length equals 17 residues.